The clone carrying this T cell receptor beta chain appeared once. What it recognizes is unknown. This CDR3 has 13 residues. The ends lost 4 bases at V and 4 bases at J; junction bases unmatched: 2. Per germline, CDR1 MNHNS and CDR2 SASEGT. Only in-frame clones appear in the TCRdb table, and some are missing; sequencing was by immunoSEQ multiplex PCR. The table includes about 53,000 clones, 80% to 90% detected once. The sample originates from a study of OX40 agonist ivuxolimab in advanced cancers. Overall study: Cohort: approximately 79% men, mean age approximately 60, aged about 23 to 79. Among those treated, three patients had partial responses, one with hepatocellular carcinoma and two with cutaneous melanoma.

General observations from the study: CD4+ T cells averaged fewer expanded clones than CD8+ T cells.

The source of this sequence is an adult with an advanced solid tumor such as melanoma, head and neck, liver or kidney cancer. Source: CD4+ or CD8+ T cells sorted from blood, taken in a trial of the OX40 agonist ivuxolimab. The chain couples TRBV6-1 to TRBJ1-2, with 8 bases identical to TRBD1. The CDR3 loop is CASSGTGGYGYTF. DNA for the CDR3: TGTGCCAGCAGTGGAACAGGGGGCTATGGCTACACCTTC.